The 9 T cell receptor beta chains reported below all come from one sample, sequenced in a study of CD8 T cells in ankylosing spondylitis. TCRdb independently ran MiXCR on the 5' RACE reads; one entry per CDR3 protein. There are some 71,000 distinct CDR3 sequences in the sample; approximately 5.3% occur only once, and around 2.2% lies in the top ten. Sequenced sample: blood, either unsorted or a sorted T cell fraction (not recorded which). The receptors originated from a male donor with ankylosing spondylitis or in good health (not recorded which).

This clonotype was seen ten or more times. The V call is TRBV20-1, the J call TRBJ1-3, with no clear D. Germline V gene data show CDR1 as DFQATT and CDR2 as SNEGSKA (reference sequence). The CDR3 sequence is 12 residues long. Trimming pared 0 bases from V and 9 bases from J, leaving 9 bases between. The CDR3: CSARDPRTTIYF. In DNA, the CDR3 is TGCAGTGCTAGAGACCCGAGGACCACCATATATTTT.

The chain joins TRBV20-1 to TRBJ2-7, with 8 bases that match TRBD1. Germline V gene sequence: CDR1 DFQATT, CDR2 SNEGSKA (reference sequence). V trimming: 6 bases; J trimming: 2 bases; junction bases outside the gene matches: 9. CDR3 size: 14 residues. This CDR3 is CSATGTGATYEQYF. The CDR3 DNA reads TGCAGTGCAACCGGGACAGGCGCAACCTACGAGCAGTACTTC.

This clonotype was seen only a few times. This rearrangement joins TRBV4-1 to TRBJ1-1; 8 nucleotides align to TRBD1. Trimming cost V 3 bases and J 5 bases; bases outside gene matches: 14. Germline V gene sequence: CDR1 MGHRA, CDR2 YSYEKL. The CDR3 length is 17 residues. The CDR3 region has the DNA TGCGCCAGCAGCCACCCAGAGGGACAGGCTAAGTGGACTGAAGCTTTCTTT. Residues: CASSHPEGQAKWTEAFF.

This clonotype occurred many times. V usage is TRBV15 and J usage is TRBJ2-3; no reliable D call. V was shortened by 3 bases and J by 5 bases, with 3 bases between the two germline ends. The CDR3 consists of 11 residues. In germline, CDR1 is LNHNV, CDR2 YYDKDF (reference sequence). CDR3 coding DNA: TGTGCCACCAGCAGTAGAGATACGCAGTATTTT. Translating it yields CATSSRDTQYF.

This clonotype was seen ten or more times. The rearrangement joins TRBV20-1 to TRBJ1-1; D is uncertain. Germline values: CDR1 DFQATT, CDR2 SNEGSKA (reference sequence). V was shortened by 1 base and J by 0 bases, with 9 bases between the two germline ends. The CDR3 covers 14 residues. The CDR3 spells CSARGIQLNTEAFF. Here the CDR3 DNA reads TGCAGTGCTAGAGGAATTCAGTTGAACACTGAAGCTTTCTTT.

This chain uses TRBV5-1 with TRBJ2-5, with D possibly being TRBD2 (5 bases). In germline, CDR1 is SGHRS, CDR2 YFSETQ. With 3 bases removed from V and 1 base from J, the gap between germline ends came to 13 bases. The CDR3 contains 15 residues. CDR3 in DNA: TGCGCCAGCAGCTCCTACCGGGGTTCCCAAGAGACCCAGTACTTC. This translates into CASSSYRGSQETQYF.

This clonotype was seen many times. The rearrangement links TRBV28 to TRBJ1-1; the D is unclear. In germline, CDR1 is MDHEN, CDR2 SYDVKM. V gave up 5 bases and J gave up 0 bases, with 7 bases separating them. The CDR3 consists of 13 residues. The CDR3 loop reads CASSPTVNTEAFF. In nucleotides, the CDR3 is TGTGCCAGCAGTCCAACAGTGAACACTGAAGCTTTCTTT.

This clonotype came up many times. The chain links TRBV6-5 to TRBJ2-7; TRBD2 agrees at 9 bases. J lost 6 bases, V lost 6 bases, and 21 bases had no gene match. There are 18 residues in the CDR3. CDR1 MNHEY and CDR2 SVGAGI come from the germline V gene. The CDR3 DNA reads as TGTGCCAGCAGCCATTCCTATAACCCGCGGCGGGGGGGGGCCGAGCAGTACTTC. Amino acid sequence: CASSHSYNPRRGGAEQYF.

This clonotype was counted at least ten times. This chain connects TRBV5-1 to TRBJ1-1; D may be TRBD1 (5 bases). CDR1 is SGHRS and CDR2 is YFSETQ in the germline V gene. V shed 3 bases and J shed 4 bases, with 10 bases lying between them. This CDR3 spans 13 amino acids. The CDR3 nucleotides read TGCGCCAGCAGCTCGGGGCCGGTCACTGAAGCTTTCTTT. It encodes CASSSGPVTEAFF.